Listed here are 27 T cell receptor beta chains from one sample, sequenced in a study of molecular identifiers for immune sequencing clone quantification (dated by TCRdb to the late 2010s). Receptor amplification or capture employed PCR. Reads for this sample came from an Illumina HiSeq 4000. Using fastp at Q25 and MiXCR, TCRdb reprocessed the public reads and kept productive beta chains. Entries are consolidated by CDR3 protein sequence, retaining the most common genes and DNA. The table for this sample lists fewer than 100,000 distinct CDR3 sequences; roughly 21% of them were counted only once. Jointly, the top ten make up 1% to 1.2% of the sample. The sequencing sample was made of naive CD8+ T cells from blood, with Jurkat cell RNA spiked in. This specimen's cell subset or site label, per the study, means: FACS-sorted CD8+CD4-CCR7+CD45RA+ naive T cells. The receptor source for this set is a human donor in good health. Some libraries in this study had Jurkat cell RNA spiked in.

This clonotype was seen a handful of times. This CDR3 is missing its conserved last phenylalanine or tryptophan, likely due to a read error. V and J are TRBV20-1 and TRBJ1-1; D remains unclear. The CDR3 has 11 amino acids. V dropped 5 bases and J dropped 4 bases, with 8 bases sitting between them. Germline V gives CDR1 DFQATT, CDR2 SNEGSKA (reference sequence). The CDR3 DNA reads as TGCAGTGCTTTTTGGAGCACTGAAGCTTTCCTT. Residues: CSAFWSTEAFL.

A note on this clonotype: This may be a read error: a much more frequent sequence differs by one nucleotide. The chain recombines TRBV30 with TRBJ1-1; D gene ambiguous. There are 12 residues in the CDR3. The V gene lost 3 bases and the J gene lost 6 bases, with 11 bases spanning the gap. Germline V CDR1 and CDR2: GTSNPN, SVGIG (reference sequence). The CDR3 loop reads CAWRGRRSEAFF. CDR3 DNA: TGTGCCTGGAGAGGGAGAAGGTCTGAAGCTTTCTTT.

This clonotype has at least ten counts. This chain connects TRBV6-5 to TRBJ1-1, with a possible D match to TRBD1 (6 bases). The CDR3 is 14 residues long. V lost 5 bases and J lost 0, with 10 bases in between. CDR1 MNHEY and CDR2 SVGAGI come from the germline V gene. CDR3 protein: CASSLDRMNTEAFF. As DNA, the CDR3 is TGTGCCAGCAGTCTCGACAGGATGAACACTGAAGCTTTCTTT.

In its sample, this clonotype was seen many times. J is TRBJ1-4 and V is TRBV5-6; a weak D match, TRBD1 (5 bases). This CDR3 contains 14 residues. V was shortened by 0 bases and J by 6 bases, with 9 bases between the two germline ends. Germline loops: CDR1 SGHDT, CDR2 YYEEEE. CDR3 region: CASSLGPGDEKLFF. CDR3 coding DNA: TGTGCCAGCAGCTTGGGGCCGGGGGATGAAAAACTGTTTTTT.

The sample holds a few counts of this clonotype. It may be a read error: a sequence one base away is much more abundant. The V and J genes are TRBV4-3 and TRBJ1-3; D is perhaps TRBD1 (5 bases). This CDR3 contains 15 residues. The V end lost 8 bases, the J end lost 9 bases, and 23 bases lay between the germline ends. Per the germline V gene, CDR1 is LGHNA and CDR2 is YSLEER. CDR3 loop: CASGRTQDGARTIYF. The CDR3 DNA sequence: TGCGCCAGCGGCCGGACCCAAGACGGGGCGCGCACCATATATTTT.

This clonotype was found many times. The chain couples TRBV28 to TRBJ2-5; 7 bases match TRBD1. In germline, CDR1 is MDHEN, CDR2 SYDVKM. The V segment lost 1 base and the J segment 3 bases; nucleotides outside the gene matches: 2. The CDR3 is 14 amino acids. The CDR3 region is CASSLSGGEETQYF. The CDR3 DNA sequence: TGTGCCAGCAGTTTATCAGGGGGTGAAGAGACCCAGTACTTC.

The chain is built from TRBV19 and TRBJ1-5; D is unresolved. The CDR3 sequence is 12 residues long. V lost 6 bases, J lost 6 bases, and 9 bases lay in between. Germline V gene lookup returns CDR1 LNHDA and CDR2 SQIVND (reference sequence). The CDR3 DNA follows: TGTGCCAGTAGCGGCGGGGTTCAGCCCCAGCATTTT. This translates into CASSGGVQPQHF.

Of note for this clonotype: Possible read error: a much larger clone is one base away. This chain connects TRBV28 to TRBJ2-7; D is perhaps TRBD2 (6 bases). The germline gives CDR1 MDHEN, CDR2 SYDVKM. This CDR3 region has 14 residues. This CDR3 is CVSSHRDSTYEQYF. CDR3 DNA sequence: TGTGTCAGCAGTCACCGGGACTCGACTTACGAGCAGTACTTC.

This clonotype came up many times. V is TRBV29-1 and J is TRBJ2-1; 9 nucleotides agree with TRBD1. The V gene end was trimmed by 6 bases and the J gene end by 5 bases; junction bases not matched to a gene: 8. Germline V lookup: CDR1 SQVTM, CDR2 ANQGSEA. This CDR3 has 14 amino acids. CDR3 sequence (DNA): TGCAGCGTGGCGGGACAGGGATCTAACAATGAGCAGTTCTTC. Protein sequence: CSVAGQGSNNEQFF.

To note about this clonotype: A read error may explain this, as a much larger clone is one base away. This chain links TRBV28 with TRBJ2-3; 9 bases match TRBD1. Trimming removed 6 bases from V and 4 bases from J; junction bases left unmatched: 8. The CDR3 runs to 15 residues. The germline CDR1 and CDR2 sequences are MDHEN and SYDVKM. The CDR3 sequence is CASRGTGSGADTQYF. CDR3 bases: TGTGCCAGCAGGGGGACAGGGAGCGGCGCAGATACGCAGTATTTT.

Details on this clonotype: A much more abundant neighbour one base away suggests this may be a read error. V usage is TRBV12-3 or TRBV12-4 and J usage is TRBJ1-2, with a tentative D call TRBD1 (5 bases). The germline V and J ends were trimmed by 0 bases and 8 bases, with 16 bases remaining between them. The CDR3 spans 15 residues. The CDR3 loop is CASSLAMGGSEGYTF. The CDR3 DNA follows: TGTGCCAGCAGTTTAGCGATGGGGGGGAGTGAGGGCTACACCTTC.

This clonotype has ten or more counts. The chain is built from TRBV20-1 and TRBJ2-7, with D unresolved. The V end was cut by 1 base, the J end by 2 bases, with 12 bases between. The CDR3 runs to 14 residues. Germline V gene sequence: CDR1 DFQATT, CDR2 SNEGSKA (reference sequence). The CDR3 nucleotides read TGCAGTGCTAGAGCAGAGAACGAGGCCTACGAGCAGTACTTC. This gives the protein CSARAENEAYEQYF.

Here the CDR3 DNA reads TGTGCCAGCAGCCAACCAAATTACGGGGAGTCACGCACCGGGGAGCTGTTTTTT. It specifies CASSQPNYGESRTGELFF. V and J are TRBV4-2 and TRBJ2-2; weak D call: TRBD2 (5 bases). Germline values: CDR1 LGHNA, CDR2 YNFKEQ. There are 18 residues in the CDR3. Trimming took off 2 bases at V and 4 bases at J, with 20 bases between the two ends.

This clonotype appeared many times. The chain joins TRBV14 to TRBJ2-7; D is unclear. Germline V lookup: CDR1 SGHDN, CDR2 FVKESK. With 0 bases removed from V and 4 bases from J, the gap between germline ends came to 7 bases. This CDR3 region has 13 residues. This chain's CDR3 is CASSQDLGYEQYF. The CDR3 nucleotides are TGTGCCAGCAGCCAAGATTTAGGGTACGAGCAGTACTTC.

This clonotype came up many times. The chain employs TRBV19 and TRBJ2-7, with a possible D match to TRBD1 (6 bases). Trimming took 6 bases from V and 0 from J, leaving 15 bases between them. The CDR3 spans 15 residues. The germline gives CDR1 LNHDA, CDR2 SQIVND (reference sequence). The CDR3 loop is CASSPGQGYSYEQYF. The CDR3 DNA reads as TGTGCCAGTAGCCCGGGTCAGGGGTACTCCTACGAGCAGTACTTC.

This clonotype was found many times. The CDR3: CATSDSEFSNQPQHF. For the CDR3, the DNA is TGTGCCACCAGTGATTCCGAGTTTAGCAATCAGCCCCAGCATTTT. This rearrangement joins TRBV24-1 to TRBJ1-5; D not certain. Trimming cost V 2 bases and J 0 bases, with 7 bases left between them. The CDR3 runs 15 residues. Germline-derived CDR1 and CDR2 are KGHDR and SFDVKD.

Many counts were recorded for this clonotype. Here the CDR3 reads CASSLARNTEAFF. The CDR3 DNA reads TGCGCCAGCAGCTTGGCCAGAAACACTGAAGCTTTCTTT. The rearrangement uses TRBV5-1 and TRBJ1-1; D remains unclear. The CDR3 has 13 residues. Trimming shortened V by 0 bases and J by 2 bases, and 5 bases separated the two germline ends. CDR1 and CDR2 from the germline V gene are SGHRS and YFSETQ.

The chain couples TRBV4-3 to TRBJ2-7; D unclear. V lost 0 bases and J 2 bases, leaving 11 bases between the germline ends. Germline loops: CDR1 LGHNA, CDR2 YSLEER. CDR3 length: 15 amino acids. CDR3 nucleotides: TGCGCCAGCAGCCAAGATAGATCTAGAACCTACGAGCAGTACTTC. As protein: CASSQDRSRTYEQYF.

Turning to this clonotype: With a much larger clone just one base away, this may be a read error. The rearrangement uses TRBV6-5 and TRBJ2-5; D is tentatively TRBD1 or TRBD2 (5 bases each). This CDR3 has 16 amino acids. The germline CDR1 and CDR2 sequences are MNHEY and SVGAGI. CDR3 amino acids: CASSYSVWGNAETRYF. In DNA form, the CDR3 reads TGTGCCAGCAGTTACTCTGTTTGGGGGAACGCTGAGACCCGGTACTTC.

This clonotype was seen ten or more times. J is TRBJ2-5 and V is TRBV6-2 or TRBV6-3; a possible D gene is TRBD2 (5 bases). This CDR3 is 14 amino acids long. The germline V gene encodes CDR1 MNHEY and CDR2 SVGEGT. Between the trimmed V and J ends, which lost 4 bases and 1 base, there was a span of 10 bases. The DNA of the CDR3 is TGTGCCAGCAGTTGGGAGTTTAGCCAAGAGACCCAGTACTTC. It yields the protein CASSWEFSQETQYF.

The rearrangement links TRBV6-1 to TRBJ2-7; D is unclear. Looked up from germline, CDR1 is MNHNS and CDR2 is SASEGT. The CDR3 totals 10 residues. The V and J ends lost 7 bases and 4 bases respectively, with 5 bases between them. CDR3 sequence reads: CASKAYEQYF. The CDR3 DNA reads TGTGCCAGCAAGGCGTACGAGCAGTACTTC.

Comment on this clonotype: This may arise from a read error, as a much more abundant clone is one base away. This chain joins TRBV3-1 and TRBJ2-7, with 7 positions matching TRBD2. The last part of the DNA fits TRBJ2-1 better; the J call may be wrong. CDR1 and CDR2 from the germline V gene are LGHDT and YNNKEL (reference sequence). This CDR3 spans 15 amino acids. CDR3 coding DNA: TGTGCCAGCAGCCACCTGCTGGCGGGAGCAGGGGAGCAGTTCTTC. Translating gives CASSHLLAGAGEQFF.

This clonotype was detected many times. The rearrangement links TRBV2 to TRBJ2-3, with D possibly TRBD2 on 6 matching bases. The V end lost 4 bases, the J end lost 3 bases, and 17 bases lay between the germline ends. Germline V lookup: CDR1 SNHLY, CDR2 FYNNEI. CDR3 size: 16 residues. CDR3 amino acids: CASSGGGGWETDTQYF. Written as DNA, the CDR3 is TGTGCCAGCAGTGGGGGAGGAGGATGGGAAACAGATACGCAGTATTTT.

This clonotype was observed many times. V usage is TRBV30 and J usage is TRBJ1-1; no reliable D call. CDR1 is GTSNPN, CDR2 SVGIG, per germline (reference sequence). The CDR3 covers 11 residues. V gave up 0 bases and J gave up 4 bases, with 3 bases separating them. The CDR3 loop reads CAWSVTTEAFF. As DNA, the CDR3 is TGTGCCTGGAGTGTAACCACTGAAGCTTTCTTT.

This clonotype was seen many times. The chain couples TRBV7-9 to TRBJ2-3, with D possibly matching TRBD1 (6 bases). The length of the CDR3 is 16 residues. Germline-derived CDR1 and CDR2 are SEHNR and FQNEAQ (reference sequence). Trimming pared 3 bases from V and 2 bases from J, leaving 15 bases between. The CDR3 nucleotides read TGTGCCAGCAGCTTCGACACAGGGAGCCTCACAGATACGCAGTATTTT. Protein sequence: CASSFDTGSLTDTQYF.

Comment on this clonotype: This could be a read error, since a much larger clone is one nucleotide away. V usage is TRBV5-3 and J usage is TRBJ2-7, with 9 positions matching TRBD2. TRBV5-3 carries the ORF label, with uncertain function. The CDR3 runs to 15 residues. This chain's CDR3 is CASSLAAGGTYGQYF. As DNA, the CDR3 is TGTGCCAGCAGCTTGGCTGCGGGAGGGACCTACGGGCAGTACTTC.

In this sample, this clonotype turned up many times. CDR3 residues: CASSQDGPYEQYF. CDR3 DNA sequence: TGCGCCAGCAGCCAAGACGGCCCCTACGAGCAGTACTTC. The V call is TRBV4-1, the J call TRBJ2-7; D unclear. Trimming stripped 0 bases from V and 2 bases from J, with 5 bases between. The CDR3 extends over 13 amino acids. CDR1 MGHRA and CDR2 YSYEKL come from the germline V gene.